This TCR beta chain emerged from a study of human T cells and chemical hapten exposure. Study context: Alopecia areata, totalis or universalis affected patients, mainly female. From small differences in pooled library volume came most of the variation in per-sample TCR yields.

TCRdb reprocessed the RACE reads with MiXCR, giving one entry per CDR3 protein. The sample lists some 110,000 distinct CDR3 sequences, around 35% occurring once. Time point defined: patch test 3, about 24 weeks after DPC sensitization. The treatment here: therapeutic diphenylcyclopropenone sensitization with weekly scalp DPC. Total RNA extraction was carried out from unfractionated whole blood. Germline V gene data show CDR1 as SGDLS and CDR2 as YYNGEE. The CDR3 is 13 residues long. Trimming pared 0 bases from V and 3 bases from J, leaving 7 bases between. The chain has TRBV9 and TRBJ2-7; D remains unclear. The starting material was whole blood, obtained in connection with sensitization to the hapten diphenylcyclopropenone (DPC). The receptor was derived from a man between 35 and 55 years old with alopecia areata. Some clones in this sample may be carry-over from other donors' samples. The CDR3 loop reads CASSVDGYYEQYF. DNA of the CDR3: TGTGCCAGCAGCGTAGACGGCTACTACGAGCAGTACTTC.